This T cell receptor beta chain was found in a study of T cells in Graves' hyperthyroidism and ophthalmopathy. Study details: Peripheral blood collection took place at initial diagnosis, before any treatment.

Newly diagnosed patients aged 18 to 65 had hyperthyroidism of under 2 months' duration. RNA transcripts served as the template for amplifying TCR beta CDR3 regions. Carried out on the TCR CDR3, a first-round RT-PCR used the HTBI primer set. TCRdb fed the multiplex PCR reads into MiXCR, producing one record per CDR3 protein. The data hold approximately 710,000 distinct CDR3 sequences, with approximately 15% observed a single time. Findings and caveats of the study: Ophthalmopathy was separated from stable hyperthyroidism by a 13 V-J model. Expanded thyroid clonotypes (above 0.001) were mostly also found in blood.

Trimming cost V 8 bases and J 4 bases, with 9 bases left between them. There are 12 residues in the CDR3. Germline V CDR1 and CDR2: SNHLY, FYNNEI. This clonotype has just a few counts. Its antigen is not known. The receptor's source is a man aged 50 to 60 with Graves' hyperthyroidism. The specimen sequenced was blood. The gene calls are TRBV2 and TRBJ2-4; the D gene is possibly TRBD1 (6 bases). CDR3 residues: CASLGTKNIQYF. In DNA form, the CDR3 reads TGTGCCAGCCTCGGGACAAAAAACATTCAGTACTTC.